Here is one TCR beta chain with its context. This clone was recorded once. Its antigen is currently not known. The sample holds no much larger clone one base away, and base qualities are not on file. The CDR3 contains 14 residues, cysteine and phenylalanine counted. Only the CDR3 region is kept as DNA, spanning 42 bases read in frame from base 1. V is clipped by 2 bases and J by 5 bases, and the sequence between their germline boundaries is 12 bases long. According to the germline V gene, CDR1 reads SGDLS and CDR2 reads YYNGEE. The immunoSEQ Assay, a bias-controlled multiplex PCR, was used to amplify TCRbeta CDR3 regions from genomic DNA. The authors' pipeline ran thus. Nucleated cell counts per sample were estimated from amplification of reference gene primers within the assay. To quantify the absolute abundance of each unique TCRbeta CDR3 rearrangement, sequence reads were collapsed and filtered. For each sample, productive Simpson clonality was calculated as the square root of Simpson's diversity index over productive rearrangements. Drawn from immuneACCESS, this table holds only the in-frame rearrangements with V and J called that TCRdb kept. Clones are partly lost; checked studies trace under half to an unresolved V gene and leave the rest unexplained. V, J and clone size are taken as reported in that table, and D and trimming were inferred from the DNA itself. This sample holds under 200,000 clones; 75% to 90% were observed only once. The biggest ten clones account for 3.4% of the sample.

The data belong to a study of blood T cell repertoires in COVID-19 (dated by TCRdb to the early 2020s). About the investigation overall: Samples covering the acute and convalescent phases of COVID-19 were provided by collaborators in the United States, Italy and Spain. The material from the prospective study consisted of cDNA or gDNA derived from T cells, B-cell-depleted T cells, or PBMCs. Deeply sampled blood TCRbeta repertoires from subjects exposed to, actively infected with, or recovered from COVID-19 were included in the dataset. A freely available public database, intended as a resource for researchers studying the immune response to SARS-CoV-2, is where the repertoires were released. Samples came from the ongoing ImmuneRACE study (first 160 participants) plus 1,254 subjects from 6 global collaborators. Sample metadata almost always included a de-identified subject ID, COVID-19 status, age in years and sex. Where HLA class I and class II types were available, the types were taken from metadata supplied by the sample provider, not from assay-based typing.

Participants in the prospective study were enrolled through a virtual design, were aged about 18 to 100 years, and lived in roughly 24 United States geographic areas. In the prospective study, participants were assigned to cohorts based on the clinical history participants reported in a screening survey and a study questionnaire. Recovered participants in ImmuneRACE Cohort 3 were defined as having two consecutive negative NP/OP PCR tests, clearance from a healthcare professional, or resolution of symptoms. In the prospective study, mobile phlebotomists collected whole blood, serum and a nasopharyngeal or oropharyngeal swab from each participant. Participants in the prospective study had the option to provide additional blood draws and questionnaires over an approximately two-month period. Before DNA extraction, prospective study blood samples were shipped either frozen or at room temperature. Results the study describes overall, beyond this receptor: Clinical and demographic metadata were provided uncurated, with the amount varying by source and participant.

The rearranged chain carries TRBV9 and TRBJ2-3; the D gene remains uncertain. The receptor comes from a woman aged 55-70 years who had recovered from COVID-19. Input material: PBMCs or T cells enriched from blood (not recorded which). Read as DNA, the sequence is TGTGCCAGCAGCGTTCAGGTTTCCGGAGATACGCAGTATTTT. Its protein reads: CASSVQVSGDTQYF. The CDR3 plus the reference TRBV9 and TRBJ2-3 genes for the other parts give the full variable domain: DSGVTQTPKHLITATGQRVTLRCSPRSGDLSVYWYQQSLDQGLQFLIQYYNGEERAKGNILERFSAQQFPDLHSELNLSSLELGDSALYFCASSVQVSGDTQYFGPGTRLTVL.